This is a list of T cell receptor beta chains from one sample in a study of brain metastases from non-small cell lung cancer. TCRdb keeps only in-frame clones here, not all; method: immunoSEQ multiplex PCR. The table has roughly 1,300 clones, 60% to 85% seen once. Source material: tissue from a brain metastasis. The source is a donor aged 40 or over with non-small cell lung cancer. The CDR3 runs from the conserved cysteine through the conserved F or W. Each record gives: D gene, CDR3 length, V gene, J gene, clone size, CDR3 DNA, CDR3 protein. The D gene is left open where the match is weak. Clone size, where shown, is once, few, many, or a class for clones that have expanded.

>.|12|TRBV7-2|TRBJ2-7|.
TGTGCCAGCAGCTTGACTCAATACGAGCAGTACTTC
CASSLTQYEQYF
>.|15|TRBV19|TRBJ1-2|.
TGTGCCAGTAGTATATCAGCCCGTACTAACTATGGCTACACCTTC
CASSISARTNYGYTF
>TRBD1|12|TRBV5-6|TRBJ1-2|.
TGTGCCAGCAGCTATGACAGGGATGGCTACACCTTC
CASSYDRDGYTF
>.|16|TRBV10-3|TRBJ1-5|.
TGTGCCATCAGTTCAAGTACAGGAGGAAGCAATCAGCCCCAGCATTTT
CAISSSTGGSNQPQHF
>.|12|TRBV12-3/TRBV12-4|TRBJ1-2|.
TGTGCCAGCAGCACGGGGCTCTATGGCTACACCTTC
CASSTGLYGYTF
>.|14|TRBV3-1/TRBV3-2|TRBJ1-2|.
TGTGCCAGCAGCCTTTCGCGGATGTTCTATGGCTACACCTTC
CASSLSRMFYGYTF
>.|12|TRBV5-6|TRBJ2-7|.
TGTGCCAGCAGCCTATTCCGGGATGAGCAGTACTTC
CASSLFRDEQYF
>TRBD2|16|TRBV4-2|TRBJ2-1|.
TGTGCCAGCAGCCGGTTCGGGGGGGCCCCCTACAATGAGCAGTTCTTC
CASSRFGGAPYNEQFF
>.|18|TRBV11-2|TRBJ1-1|few
TGTGCCAGCAGCCCGAATGGTTGGGGCAGCGGCAGGAGCACTGAAGCTTTCTTT
CASSPNGWGSGRSTEAFF
>.|14|TRBV24-1|TRBJ2-7|few
TGTGCCACCAGTGATGGGGGACCGCTTTACGAGCAGTACTTC
CATSDGGPLYEQYF
>.|14|TRBV14|TRBJ1-1|.
TGTGCCAGCAGCCAAGTGGGGGGTGCGTGGGCAGCTTTCTTT
CASSQVGGAWAAFF
>.|15|TRBV6-1|TRBJ1-2|.
TGTGCCAGCAGTGAAGGCCCGTCGGGTGGCTATGGCTACACCTTC
CASSEGPSGGYGYTF
>TRBD2|16|TRBV4-2|TRBJ2-1|.
TGTGCCAGCAGCCGGTTCGGGGGGGTCCCCTACAATGAGCAGTTCTTC
CASSRFGGVPYNEQFF
>.|14|TRBV6-5|TRBJ1-2|.
TGTGCCAGCAGTTACCTCGTCGGTAGCTATGGCTACACCTTC
CASSYLVGSYGYTF
>.|15|TRBV3-1/TRBV3-2|TRBJ2-2|.
TGTGCCAGCAGCCAAGTTCCCAGACACACCGGGGAGCTGTTTTTT
CASSQVPRHTGELFF
>TRBD1|18|TRBV5-1|TRBJ2-3|.
TGCGCCAGCAGCTTGTATGGGCCACAGGGGGCAGGGGCAGATACGCAGTATTTT
CASSLYGPQGAGADTQYF
>.|15|TRBV6-5|TRBJ1-5|.
TGTGCCACGAACTCCAGAATCTATAGCAATCAGCCCCAGCATTTT
CATNSRIYSNQPQHF
>TRBD1|15|TRBV6-2/TRBV6-3|TRBJ1-5|few
TGTGCCAGCAGTTACTCGGGGACAGGGAATCAGCCCCAGCATTTT
CASSYSGTGNQPQHF
>.|10|TRBV29-1|TRBJ1-1|few
TGCAGCGTTGAAGAAGGGGAAGCTTTCTTT
CSVEEGEAFF
>.|9|TRBV6-7|TRBJ2-4|.
TGTGCCAGCAGTCTGGGTTGGGACTTC
CASSLGWDF
>TRBD2|13|TRBV12-3/TRBV12-4|TRBJ2-1|few
TGTGCCAGCTCAGCGGGGGTCTACAATGAGCAGTTCTTC
CASSAGVYNEQFF
>TRBD1|15|TRBV7-9|TRBJ1-4|.
TGTGCCAGCAGCTTAGCTCTGACAGGGGACGAAAAACTGTTTTTT
CASSLALTGDEKLFF
>.|13|TRBV7-9|TRBJ2-1|.
TGTGCCAGCAGCTTAGGAGGGTCCCATGAGCAGTTCTTC
CASSLGGSHEQFF
>.|14|TRBV7-2|TRBJ2-1|.
TGTGCCAGCAGCCCGAGGGCTTCCTACAATGAGCAGTTCTTC
CASSPRASYNEQFF
>.|12|TRBV12-3/TRBV12-4|TRBJ1-1|.
TGTGCCAGCAGTTTATCTGACACTGAAGCTTTCTTT
CASSLSDTEAFF
>TRBD1|13|TRBV24-1|TRBJ1-1|.
TGTGCCACCGCGAGGGGACAGGGCACTGAAGCTTTCTTT
CATARGQGTEAFF
>.|19|TRBV4-2|TRBJ1-6|.
TGTGCCAGCAGCCAAACCATCCCCCAGAGGGCGCAGGTCAATTCACCCCTCCACTTT
CASSQTIPQRAQVNSPLHF
>.|13|TRBV6-5|TRBJ1-1|.
TGTGCCAGCAGTAAGGCGGTGAACACTGAAGCTTTCTTT
CASSKAVNTEAFF
>.|14|TRBV11-1|TRBJ2-7|once
TGTGCCAGCAGCTTTTCCCTAGGTGACTACGAGCAGTACTTC
CASSFSLGDYEQYF
>.|14|TRBV6-5|TRBJ2-3|.
TGTGCCAGCACCCCCCGGAGGGACACAGATACGCAGTATTTT
CASTPRRDTDTQYF
>TRBD1|14|TRBV28|TRBJ1-4|.
TGTGCCAGCAGCCGGGGACAGGTTAATGAAAAACTGTTTTTT
CASSRGQVNEKLFF
>.|13|TRBV29-1|TRBJ1-1|.
TGCAGCGCCACCCTCGATCGGAACACTGAAGCTTTCTTT
CSATLDRNTEAFF